Presented here are 27 T cell receptor beta chains from one specimen sequenced in a study of blood T cell repertoires in COVID-19. The assay was immunoSEQ multiplex PCR, and TCRdb's table has in-frame clones only and misses some. The sample has 130,000 to 150,000 clones; approximately 90% are singletons. Sequencing was carried out using peripheral blood. Receptors originate from a human donor in a cohort sampled during active COVID-19.

The chain links TRBV7-2 to TRBJ2-5; 7 nucleotides line up with TRBD2. The CDR3 runs to 16 residues. V trimming: 4 bases; J trimming: 2 bases; junction bases outside the gene matches: 10. Germline V lookup: CDR1 SGHTA, CDR2 FQGNSA. The CDR3: CASSSSSRAGQETQYF. CDR3 nucleotide sequence: TGTGCCAGCAGCTCATCCTCAAGAGCGGGGCAAGAGACCCAGTACTTC.

This clone was counted between two and nine times. The chain employs TRBV2 and TRBJ1-2; 8 positions match TRBD1. Germline V gives CDR1 SNHLY, CDR2 FYNNEI. The CDR3 has 14 amino acids. V lost 6 bases, J lost 7 bases, and 10 bases stayed unmatched. CDR3 loop: CASRGVPQGVGYTF. In DNA form, the CDR3 reads TGTGCCAGCAGAGGAGTACCACAGGGGGTTGGCTACACCTTC.

This clone appeared once. The V call is TRBV9, the J call TRBJ2-7, with a possible D match to TRBD1 (6 bases). The CDR3 consists of 15 residues. CDR1 and CDR2 (germline): SGDLS, YYNGEE. Trimming left V 3 bases short and J 2 bases short, with 15 bases between. The CDR3 is CASSASGEPTYEQYF. The CDR3 nucleotides are TGTGCCAGCAGCGCCTCAGGGGAGCCTACCTACGAGCAGTACTTC.

The chain uses TRBV19 and TRBJ1-5; TRBD1 matches 8 bases. Trimming removed 5 bases from V and 7 bases from J; junction bases left unmatched: 1. This CDR3 spans 12 amino acids. Germline V CDR1 and CDR2: LNHDA, SQIVND (reference sequence). The CDR3, as DNA: TGTGCCAGTAGTCGGACAGGGCAGCCCCAGCATTTT. Residues: CASSRTGQPQHF.

The rearrangement links TRBV30 to TRBJ1-6; perhaps TRBD1 as D (6 bases). The CDR3 runs to 11 residues. Germline CDR1 is GTSNPN and CDR2 is SVGIG (reference sequence). V was pared by 3 bases and J by 14 bases, with 11 bases between. The CDR3 here is CAWRDSLSLHF. The CDR3 DNA reads TGTGCCTGGAGGGACAGTCTGTCCCTCCACTTT.

The chain employs TRBV6-2 or TRBV6-3 and TRBJ2-3; 7 bases match TRBD2. V shed 4 bases and J 4 bases; nucleotides not matched to a gene: 2. CDR1 and CDR2 (germline): MNHEY, SVGEGT. This CDR3 is 13 amino acids long. CDR3 loop: CASSWDYSDTQYF. CDR3 DNA: TGTGCCAGCAGTTGGGACTATTCAGATACGCAGTATTTT.

The CDR3 nucleotides are TGTGCCAGCAGTTTACAGGGAGGTAGCAATCAGCCCCAGCATTTT. It translates to CASSLQGGSNQPQHF. The chain links TRBV27 to TRBJ1-5; weak D call: TRBD1 (5 bases). From germline, CDR1 is MNHEY and CDR2 SMNVEV (reference sequence). This CDR3 is 15 amino acids long. V gave up 2 bases and J gave up 0 bases, with 8 bases separating them.

The chain employs TRBV15 and TRBJ1-3; D uncertain. Germline CDR1 LNHNV, CDR2 YYDKDF (reference sequence). With 1 base removed from V and 0 bases from J, the gap between germline ends came to 7 bases. The CDR3 loop spans 15 amino acids. CDR3 in DNA: TGTGCCACCAGCAGAGGGCGGAGCTCTGGAAACACCATATATTTT. Its translation: CATSRGRSSGNTIYF.

The rearrangement joins TRBV28 to TRBJ1-1; D is perhaps TRBD1 (5 bases). In germline, CDR1 is MDHEN, CDR2 SYDVKM. V shed 6 bases and J shed 4 bases, with 12 bases lying between them. The CDR3 totals 13 residues. Here the CDR3 reads CASSIPGGTEAFF. As DNA, the CDR3 is TGTGCCAGCAGCATACCCGGGGGCACTGAAGCTTTCTTT.

This chain links TRBV19 with TRBJ2-7; 10 bases map to TRBD2. Germline CDR1 and CDR2: LNHDA and SQIVND (reference sequence). The CDR3 covers 17 residues. V dropped 4 bases and J dropped 2; count of bases not matched to a gene: 11. CDR3 amino acids: CASSKTTSGFIPYEQYF. The CDR3 nucleotides are TGTGCCAGTAGTAAAACGACTAGCGGGTTTATCCCCTACGAGCAGTACTTC.

This chain links TRBV20-1 with TRBJ2-5; tentatively, D is TRBD2 (6 bases). The CDR3 runs 13 residues. Germline V CDR1 and CDR2: DFQATT, SNEGSKA (reference sequence). V dropped 3 bases and J dropped 0 bases, with 8 bases sitting between them. CDR3 coding DNA: TGCAGTGCTAGTGGCGGGGACCAAGAGACCCAGTACTTC. Protein: CSASGGDQETQYF.

The J gene is TRBJ2-3, the V gene TRBV5-1; 12 bases line up with TRBD2. Germline CDR1 reads SGHRS; CDR2 reads YFSETQ. The V segment lost 4 bases and the J segment 2 bases; nucleotides outside the gene matches: 8. The CDR3 runs to 17 residues. In DNA, the CDR3 is TGCGCCAGCAGCCCCGGGACTAGCGGGCGCCTCACAGATACGCAGTATTTT. The encoded protein is CASSPGTSGRLTDTQYF.

This rearrangement joins TRBV19 to TRBJ1-2, with 7 bases identical to TRBD1. From germline, CDR1 is LNHDA and CDR2 SQIVND (reference sequence). Trimming removed 6 bases from V and 2 bases from J; junction bases left unmatched: 3. The CDR3 has 13 amino acids. CDR3 region: CASSSGQNYGYTF. CDR3 coding DNA: TGTGCCAGTAGCTCGGGACAGAACTATGGCTACACCTTC. The variable domain in full, completed from reference TRBV19 and TRBJ1-2, reads DGGITQSPKYLFRKEGQNVTLSCEQNLNHDAMYWYRQDPGQGLRLIYYSQIVNDFQKGDIAEGYSVSREKKESFPLTVTSAQKNPTAFYLCASSSGQNYGYTFGSGTRLTVV.

The chain links TRBV3-1 (or the pseudogene TRBV3-2) to TRBJ1-1; the match to TRBD1 covers 7 bases. Looked up from germline, CDR1 is LGHDT and CDR2 is YNNKEL (reference sequence). This CDR3 comprises 17 residues. Trimming took 4 bases from V and 4 from J; bases not matched to a gene: 15. The CDR3 sequence is CASSRRTGEGSCTEAFF. The DNA for the CDR3 is TGTGCCAGCAGCCGCCGTACAGGGGAAGGTTCGTGCACTGAAGCTTTCTTT.

This clone was counted a single time. This chain connects TRBV12-3 or TRBV12-4 to TRBJ2-1; perhaps TRBD1 as D (5 bases). The CDR3 has 12 residues. The V gene lost 5 bases and the J gene lost 10 bases, with 12 bases spanning the gap. In nucleotides, the CDR3 is TGTGCCAGCAGTCCCAGGGTTGGGGAGCAGTTCTTC. Protein sequence: CASSPRVGEQFF.

V is TRBV4-2 and J is TRBJ1-2; D possibly corresponds to TRBD1 (5 bases). V lost 1 base and J lost 13, with 13 bases in between. The germline CDR1 and CDR2 sequences are LGHNA and YNFKEQ. The CDR3 contains 12 residues. CDR3 bases: TGTGCCAGCAGCCAAGTGGGCAGGGCAGGCACCTTC. Translated, it gives CASSQVGRAGTF.

The V gene is TRBV7-9, the J gene TRBJ1-4, with 7 positions matching TRBD1. The CDR3 is made up of 15 amino acids. V was pared by 4 bases and J by 7 bases, with 9 bases of the junction left unmatched. Germline CDR1 reads SEHNR; CDR2 reads FQNEAQ (reference sequence). CDR3 in DNA: TGTGCCAGCAGCTCCATGACAGGGAGGCGTGAAAAACTGTTTTTT. Translating it yields CASSSMTGRREKLFF.

The gene calls are TRBV27 and TRBJ2-1; 7 bases are a match to TRBD1. Germline V gives CDR1 MNHEY, CDR2 SMNVEV (reference sequence). The CDR3 spans 14 residues. Germline trimming cut 6 bases from V and 0 bases from J; bases unmatched to any gene: 2. This chain's CDR3 is CASSRDSSYNEQFF. CDR3 nucleotides: TGTGCCAGCAGCCGGGACAGCTCCTACAATGAGCAGTTCTTC.

V and J are TRBV7-8 and TRBJ2-4; 7 nucleotides match TRBD1. Germline CDR1 reads SGHVS; CDR2 reads FQNEAQ. The CDR3 is made up of 16 amino acids. J was trimmed by 0 bases and V by 5 bases; bases with no gene match: 7. The CDR3 nucleotides are TGTGCCAGCAGCCCGAGGGACAGAGTAGCCAAAAACATTCAGTACTTC. Encoded protein: CASSPRDRVAKNIQYF.

This clone showed up just a few times. This sequence joins TRBV6-2 or TRBV6-3 and TRBJ2-2; TRBD2 matches 8 bases. This CDR3 is 15 amino acids long. Germline V gene lookup returns CDR1 MNHEY and CDR2 SVGEGT. The ends lost 6 bases at V and 5 bases at J; junction bases unmatched: 8. Written as DNA, the CDR3 is TGTGCCAGCAGCCAAGCGGGGGAGATAACCGGGGAGCTGTTTTTT. The encoded protein is CASSQAGEITGELFF.

The V call is TRBV3-1 (or the pseudogene TRBV3-2), the J call TRBJ2-5, with no clear D. V lost 1 base and J 5 bases, leaving 8 bases between the germline ends. CDR1 and CDR2 from the germline V gene are LGHDT and YNNKEL (reference sequence). The CDR3 runs 13 residues. CDR3 amino acids: CASSQGRQETQYF. CDR3 nucleotide sequence: TGTGCCAGCAGCCAAGGCAGGCAGGAGACCCAGTACTTC.

This chain links TRBV11-2 with TRBJ2-5; weak D call: TRBD1 (6 bases). There are 15 residues in the CDR3. Trimming removed 1 base at V and 3 bases at J, with 12 bases between. Germline CDR1 is SGHAT and CDR2 is FQNNGV. DNA for the CDR3: TGTGCCAGCAGCTTAGCTCACTACAGGGAAGAGACCCAGTACTTC. Its protein is CASSLAHYREETQYF.

CDR3 sequence reads: CASSYGTSGGLAETQYF. The CDR3 coding sequence is TGCGCCAGCAGCTATGGGACTAGCGGGGGGCTCGCCGAGACCCAGTACTTC. The V gene is TRBV5-1, the J gene TRBJ2-5, with 15 positions matching TRBD2. Trimming cost V 3 bases and J 5 bases; bases outside gene matches: 8. Germline CDR1 and CDR2: SGHRS and YFSETQ. The CDR3 has 17 residues.

This sequence joins TRBV5-6 and TRBJ1-2; the match to TRBD1 covers 8 bases. The CDR3 sequence is 16 residues long. Per the germline V gene, CDR1 is SGHDT and CDR2 is YYEEEE. V lost 4 bases and J lost 0; bases outside the gene matches: 8. For the CDR3, the DNA is TGTGCCAGCAGCATGGACAGGGTGCGAGCTAACTATGGCTACACCTTC. This sequence encodes CASSMDRVRANYGYTF.

The rearrangement joins TRBV28 to TRBJ1-2; tentative D call: TRBD1 (5 bases). The germline gives CDR1 MDHEN, CDR2 SYDVKM. V was trimmed by 6 bases and J by 2 bases, leaving 22 bases between them. This CDR3 comprises 17 residues. The CDR3 DNA follows: TGTGCCAGCAGAACCATAAGGGCGCAGGGCCTCAACTATGGCTACACCTTC. Its protein is CASRTIRAQGLNYGYTF.

To note about this clone: The sample contains more than one DNA sequence encoding this CDR3. The chain carries TRBV5-1 and TRBJ1-1, with TRBD1 as a possible D gene (6 bases). The CDR3 runs 14 residues. The V and J ends lost 4 bases and 1 base respectively, with 11 bases between them. The germline gives CDR1 SGHRS, CDR2 YFSETQ. Here the CDR3 DNA reads TGCGCCAGCAGCCTACAGACAGGGAACACTGAAGCTTTCTTT. Protein sequence: CASSLQTGNTEAFF.

This chain connects TRBV11-2 to TRBJ2-5; 10 bases fit TRBD1. The CDR3 has 16 residues. J lost 4 bases, V lost 4 bases, and 9 bases had no gene match. CDR1 SGHAT and CDR2 FQNNGV come from the germline V gene. In DNA form, the CDR3 reads TGTGCCAGCAGCTCCAGACAGGGGGCAGGGCGAGAGACCCAGTACTTC. It specifies CASSSRQGAGRETQYF.